The clone carrying this T cell receptor beta chain showed up just a few times. The data derive from a study of blood T cell repertoires in COVID-19. In the study overall: Sources were T cells, B-cell-depleted T cells, or PBMCs; the material itself was cDNA or gDNA.

CDR1 SEHNR and CDR2 FQNEAQ come from the germline V gene (reference sequence). CDR3 length equals 14 residues. The V end was cut by 0 bases, the J end by 5 bases, with 10 bases between. Participant reports of clinical history set cohort assignment. Before they entered the study, exposed participants had met a COVID-19 case within 2 weeks. Per the original methods: Nucleated cell counts were estimated from reference gene primer amplification. The repertoire was sequenced with immunoSEQ multiplex PCR; TCRdb's copy has only in-frame clones and lacks some. That table furnishes V, J and clone size, whereas the DNA furnished D and trimming. The sample has fewer than 250,000 clones, over 80% seen once.

The sequence came from a woman aged 25 to 39 who had been exposed to COVID-19. The sequencing input was PBMCs or T cells enriched from blood (not recorded which). This chain connects TRBV7-9 to TRBJ1-2; perhaps TRBD1 as D (6 bases). The chain's CDR3 is CASSLAGRGYGYTF. The CDR3 nucleotides read TGTGCCAGCAGCTTAGCGGGCAGGGGATATGGCTACACCTTC.